This T cell receptor (beta chain) came from a study of blood T cell repertoires in COVID-19. Study-level information: Some COVID-19 samples were acute and others convalescent; all came from the United States, Italy and Spain. T cells, B-cell-depleted T cells, or PBMCs supplied cDNA or gDNA.

In the authors' workflow: Reference gene primer amplification yielded estimated nucleated cell counts. Assay used: immunoSEQ multiplex PCR; TCRdb lists only in-frame clones, some missing. That table gives V, J and clone size, and the DNA gave D and trimming. The repertoire consists of 250,000 to 300,000 clones, with roughly nine tenths occurring once and the leading ten covering about 2.2%. The Seattle patients, enrolled during active infection, were followed longitudinally. The CDR3 sequence is 14 residues long. Germline-derived CDR1 and CDR2 are SGHDN and FVKESK. V lost 6 bases and J 2 bases, leaving 11 bases between the germline ends.

Material for sequencing was peripheral blood. This clonotype was sampled from a woman aged 30 to 39 with COVID-19, enrolled during active disease. The chain carries TRBV14 and TRBJ1-5, with D maybe TRBD1 (5 bases). CDR3 nucleotide sequence: TGTGCCAGCAGTAAAAGGGGTGGCAATCAGCCCCAGCATTTT. As protein: CASSKRGGNQPQHF.